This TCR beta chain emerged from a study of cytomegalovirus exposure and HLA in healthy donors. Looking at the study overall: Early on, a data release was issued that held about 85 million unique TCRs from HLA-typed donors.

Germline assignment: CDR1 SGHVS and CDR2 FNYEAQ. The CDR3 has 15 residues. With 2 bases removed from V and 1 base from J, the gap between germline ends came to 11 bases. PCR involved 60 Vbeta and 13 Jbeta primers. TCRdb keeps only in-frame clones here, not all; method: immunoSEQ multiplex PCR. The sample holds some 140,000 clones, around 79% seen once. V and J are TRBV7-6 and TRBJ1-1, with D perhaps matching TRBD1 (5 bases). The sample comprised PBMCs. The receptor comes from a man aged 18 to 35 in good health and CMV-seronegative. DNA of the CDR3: TGTGCCAGCAGCTTACTTGGAACAGGGAACACTGAAGCTTTCTTT. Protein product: CASSLLGTGNTEAFF.